These T cell receptor beta chains were read from a single sample in a study of post-analysis software for immune sequencing data. TCRdb analysed the PCR reads with MiXCR anew, one entry per CDR3 protein. The repertoire holds about 160,000 distinct CDR3 sequences, with under 40% as singletons. The source was blood, collected after autologous hematopoietic stem cell transplantation. These TCRs come from a girl under 18 with multiple sclerosis. The CDR3 runs from the conserved cysteine through the conserved F or W. D genes are given only for firm matches. Size tells how often a clone was seen (once, few, many) or the class of an expanded clone, and some rows leave it out.

J: TRBJ1-1; size: NA; V: TRBV5-1; D: TRBD1; CDR3: CASSLGQGSEAFF; DNA: TGCGCCAGCAGCTTGGGACAGGGTTCTGAAGCTTTCTTT
J: TRBJ2-7; size: few; V: TRBV7-3; D: TRBD1; CDR3: CASSKGQGINEQYF; DNA: TGTGCCAGCAGCAAGGGACAGGGCATCAACGAGCAGTACTTC
J: TRBJ1-4; size: NA; V: TRBV5-1; D: NA; CDR3: CASRPGENEKLFF; DNA: TGCGCCAGCAGACCCGGGGAGAATGAAAAACTGTTTTTT
J: TRBJ2-1; size: many; V: TRBV29-1; D: NA; CDR3: CSVEKHSGVNYNEQFF; DNA: TGCAGCGTTGAAAAGCATTCAGGGGTTAACTACAATGAGCAGTTCTTC
J: TRBJ1-2; size: many; V: TRBV7-9; D: NA; CDR3: CASSRTDYGYTF; DNA: TGTGCCAGCAGCAGGACAGACTATGGCTACACCTTC
J: TRBJ2-7; size: many; V: TRBV7-6; D: NA; CDR3: CASSARRGGNYEQYF; DNA: TGTGCCAGCAGCGCCCGTCGGGGCGGGAACTACGAGCAGTACTTC
J: TRBJ2-1; size: few; V: TRBV7-2; D: TRBD1; CDR3: CASSPSRPTGVSEQFF; DNA: TGTGCCAGCAGCCCTTCTCGCCCTACAGGGGTTAGCGAGCAGTTCTTC
J: TRBJ2-3; size: NA; V: TRBV5-6; D: NA; CDR3: CASSLGATRRDTQYF; DNA: TGTGCCAGCAGCTTGGGGGCCACTCGGAGAGATACGCAGTATTTT
J: TRBJ2-7; size: few; V: TRBV12-3/TRBV12-4; D: NA; CDR3: CASSFGVDEQYF; DNA: TGTGCCAGCAGTTTCGGGGTCGACGAGCAGTACTTC
J: TRBJ2-1; size: few; V: TRBV11-2; D: NA; CDR3: CASSVAGRHPKNYNEQFF; DNA: TGTGCCAGCAGCGTCGCAGGGAGACACCCCAAAAACTACAATGAGCAGTTCTTC
J: TRBJ2-3; size: NA; V: TRBV7-8; D: TRBD2; CDR3: CASSFSGGTLTDTQYF; DNA: TGTGCCAGCAGCTTTAGCGGGGGGACTCTCACAGATACGCAGTATTTT
J: TRBJ1-6; size: NA; V: TRBV6-5; D: TRBD1; CDR3: CASSYDRDGDSPLHF; DNA: TGTGCCAGCAGTTACGACAGGGATGGCGATTCACCCCTCCACTTT
J: TRBJ2-7; size: few; V: TRBV20-1; D: NA; CDR3: CSARDLSAGYEQYF; DNA: TGCAGTGCTAGAGATCTATCGGCGGGCTACGAGCAGTACTTC
J: TRBJ2-1; size: few; V: TRBV27; D: NA; CDR3: CASSLGADIEQFF; DNA: TGTGCCAGCAGTTTGGGGGCTGACATTGAGCAGTTCTTC
J: TRBJ2-1; size: few; V: TRBV28; D: TRBD1; CDR3: CASNWQGVLEEQFF; DNA: TGTGCCAGCAACTGGCAGGGGGTCCTGGAGGAGCAGTTCTTC
J: TRBJ2-1; size: few; V: TRBV7-8; D: TRBD2; CDR3: CASSPNRTRPYNEQFF; DNA: TGTGCCAGCAGCCCAAACCGGACTAGGCCCTACAATGAGCAGTTCTTC
J: TRBJ2-7; size: few; V: TRBV2; D: NA; CDR3: CASRRSADRFSYEQYF; DNA: TGTGCCAGCAGGCGCAGTGCGGACAGATTCTCCTACGAGCAGTACTTC
J: TRBJ1-4; size: NA; V: TRBV3-1; D: NA; CDR3: CASSRRVKSVEKLFF; DNA: TGTGCTAGCAGCCGAAGGGTGAAGTCCGTTGAAAAACTGTTTTTT
J: TRBJ2-7; size: NA; V: TRBV27; D: NA; CDR3: CASSFPGGRREQYF; DNA: TGTGCCAGCAGTTTTCCAGGGGGGCGGCGTGAGCAGTACTTC
J: TRBJ2-5; size: many; V: TRBV7-2; D: NA; CDR3: CASSFVSGASYQETQYF; DNA: TGTGCCAGCAGCTTTGTATCGGGGGCCTCGTACCAAGAGACCCAGTACTTC
J: TRBJ2-4; size: NA; V: TRBV4-1; D: NA; CDR3: CASSQDPETGWNIQYF; DNA: TGCGCCAGCAGCCAAGATCCAGAGACGGGATGGAACATTCAGTACTTC
J: TRBJ2-7; size: NA; V: TRBV5-6; D: TRBD2; CDR3: CASSLPGLVGYEQYF; DNA: TGTGCCAGCAGCTTGCCGGGACTAGTGGGTTACGAGCAGTACTTC
J: TRBJ1-4; size: NA; V: TRBV6-6; D: NA; CDR3: CASTLGSNEKLFF; DNA: TGTGCTTCCACGCTGGGCTCTAATGAAAAACTGTTTTTT
J: TRBJ2-1; size: few; V: TRBV28; D: NA; CDR3: CASMGYNEQFF; DNA: TGTGCCAGCATGGGCTACAATGAGCAGTTCTTC
J: TRBJ2-7; size: NA; V: TRBV5-4; D: NA; CDR3: CASTYWGGLDYEQYF; DNA: TGTGCCAGCACCTATTGGGGTGGATTGGACTACGAGCAGTACTTC
J: TRBJ2-7; size: NA; V: TRBV20-1; D: TRBD1; CDR3: CSARGPGQSSYEQYF; DNA: TGCAGTGCTAGAGGACCGGGACAGAGCTCCTACGAGCAGTACTTC
J: TRBJ2-7; size: NA; V: TRBV7-9; D: TRBD1; CDR3: CASSLGQQSSYEQYF; DNA: TGTGCCAGCAGCCTGGGACAGCAAAGCTCCTACGAGCAGTACTTC
J: TRBJ2-1; size: many; V: TRBV5-5; D: TRBD1; CDR3: CASSSPRGREQFF; DNA: TGTGCCAGCAGCTCGCCCAGGGGGAGAGAGCAGTTCTTC